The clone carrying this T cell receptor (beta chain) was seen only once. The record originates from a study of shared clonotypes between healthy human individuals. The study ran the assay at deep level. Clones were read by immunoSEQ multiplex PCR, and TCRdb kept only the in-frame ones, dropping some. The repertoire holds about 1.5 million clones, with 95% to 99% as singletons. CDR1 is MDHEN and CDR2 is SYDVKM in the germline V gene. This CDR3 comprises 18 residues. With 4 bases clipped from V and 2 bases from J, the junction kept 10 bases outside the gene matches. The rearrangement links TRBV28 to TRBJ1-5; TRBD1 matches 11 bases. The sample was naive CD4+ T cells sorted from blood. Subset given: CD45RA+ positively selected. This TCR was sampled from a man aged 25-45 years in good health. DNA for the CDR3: TGTGCCAGCAGTTCTCGGACAGGGGGCTTATGGGGCAATCAGCCCCAGCATTTT. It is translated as CASSSRTGGLWGNQPQHF.